This T cell receptor beta chain was sequenced for a study of human T cells and chemical hapten exposure. Stated time point: patch test 3, about 24 weeks after DPC sensitization. Treatment meaning: therapeutic diphenylcyclopropenone sensitization with weekly scalp DPC. Patch tests were applied only after blood draws. TCRdb recomputed calls from the RACE reads with MiXCR, one row per CDR3 protein. In the table there are tens of thousands of distinct CDR3 sequences, approximately 9.9% of which are singletons. This clonotype appeared a single time. A much larger clonotype is one base distant, so this may be a read error. There are 13 residues in the CDR3. From germline, CDR1 is SGHTA and CDR2 FQGNSA.

The gene calls are TRBV7-2 and TRBJ1-2; tentative D call: TRBD1 (6 bases). This TCR derives from a woman younger than 45 with alopecia areata. Some clones in this sample may be carry-over from other donors' samples. Sequenced material: whole blood, taken in connection with sensitization to the hapten diphenylcyclopropenone (DPC). The chain's CDR3 is CASSSGQSYGFTF. CDR3 nucleotide sequence: TGTGCCAGCAGCTCCGGACAGTCCTATGGCTTCACCTTC.